Sequencing of this TCR beta chain was carried out in a study of patients and donors after allogeneic stem cell transplantation. TCRdb independently ran MiXCR on the RT-PCR reads; one entry per CDR3 protein. The sample yields about 960,000 distinct CDR3 sequences, roughly 18% seen once. CDR1 is ENHRY, CDR2 SYGVKD, per germline. CDR3 length equals 14 residues. The V end lost 4 bases, the J end lost 3 bases, and 10 bases lay between the germline ends. In this sample, this clonotype turned up a few times. Sequencing was done on a sample of blood, either unsorted or a sorted T cell fraction (not recorded which). This chain uses TRBV10-3 with TRBJ1-5; D is possibly TRBD1 (5 bases). This TCR derives from a human donor who was either an allogeneic HSCT recipient or a stem cell or donor lymphocyte infusion donor (not recorded which). It is not recorded whose cells these are; they may come from a transplant donor. CDR3 DNA: TGTGCCATCAGTGCCAGGGTGTTCAATCAGCCCCAGCATTTT. Protein product: CAISARVFNQPQHF.